This T cell receptor (beta chain) derives from a study of shared clonotypes between healthy human individuals. The CDR3 contains 13 residues. CDR1 LGHNT and CDR2 FRNRAP come from the germline V gene. Trimming removed 10 bases from V and 2 bases from J, with 13 bases in between. Positive CCR7 selection of CD45RO-negative cells yielded the naive CD8 cells, and terminally differentiated effector memory CD45RA+ cells were excluded. The protocol was immunoSEQ multiplex PCR, while the TCRdb copy is restricted to in-frame clones and leaves out a portion. The table shows around 550,000 clones, with approximately 95% occurring only once.

The sample was naive CD8+ T cells sorted from blood. The chain employs TRBV12-5 and TRBJ2-3; TRBD1 is a possible D gene (5 bases). The clonotype originates from a woman aged 25 to 39 in good health. The CDR3 loop reads CATAGPFTDTQYF. The CDR3 coding sequence is TGTGCTACCGCAGGGCCTTTCACAGATACGCAGTATTTT.